This entry concerns a single T cell receptor beta chain. Method: immunoSEQ multiplex PCR; TCRdb's copy keeps in-frame clones and lacks some. Of some 380,000 clones in the sample, around 90% were seen once. This record belongs to a study of blood T cell repertoires in COVID-19. Study summary: Donors in the United States, Italy and Spain gave samples during acute or convalescent COVID-19. Sources were T cells, B-cell-depleted T cells, or PBMCs; the material itself was cDNA or gDNA.

The junction had 5 bases not matched to a gene; V was cut back by 5 bases and J by 7 bases. CDR1 and CDR2 (germline): SGHTA, FQGTGA. The length of the CDR3 is 15 residues. The material sequenced was peripheral blood. The receptor was isolated from a man aged 18-30 years with active or convalescent COVID-19. The V gene is TRBV7-3, the J gene TRBJ2-1, with 13 positions matching TRBD2. The CDR3: CASSPGLAGRNEQFF. The DNA for the CDR3 is TGTGCCAGCAGCCCGGGACTAGCGGGAAGGAATGAGCAGTTCTTC.